This is a list of T cell receptor beta chains from one sample in a study of shared clonotypes between healthy human individuals. Sequencing used immunoSEQ multiplex PCR; TCRdb keeps in-frame clones, though not all of them. The sample has a few hundred thousand clones; around three quarters are singletons. The sequencing input was PBMCs. All receptors come from a woman aged 40 to 50 in good health. Some clones in this sample may be carry-over from other donors' samples. The CDR3 runs from the conserved cysteine through the conserved F or W. The D gene is left open where the match is weak. The size of a clone is reported for some rows only, either as once, few or many, or as a class for expanded clones.

d_gene	j_gene	abundance	v_gene	CDR3nt	CDR3aa
.	TRBJ2-6	once	TRBV4-3	TGCGCCAGCAGCCTGACTTCTTCTAGGGGGGCCAACGTCCTGACTTTC	CASSLTSSRGANVLTF
.	TRBJ2-2	.	TRBV5-1	TGCGCCAGCAACCCCTCATGGACCGGGGAGCTGTTTTTT	CASNPSWTGELFF
.	TRBJ2-5	.	TRBV7-9	TGTGCCAGCAGCTTGAGTTCTGAGACCCAGTACTTC	CASSLSSETQYF
.	TRBJ2-6	.	TRBV5-1	TGCGCCAGCAGCGCACAGGGTGCTGGGGCCAACGTCCTGACTTTC	CASSAQGAGANVLTF
TRBD2	TRBJ2-2	.	TRBV5-4	TGTGCCAGCAGCTTGGCCGAGCGGGGCACCGGGGAGCTGTTTTTT	CASSLAERGTGELFF
TRBD2	TRBJ2-3	.	TRBV27	TGTGCCAGCACAAGACTAGCGGGAGGGCTGGGGGCAGATACGCAGTATTTT	CASTRLAGGLGADTQYF
.	TRBJ2-1	.	TRBV27	TGTGCCAGCAGTTCTCGACTAGAGGGTGAGCAGTTCTTC	CASSSRLEGEQFF
.	TRBJ2-1	.	TRBV2	TGTGCCAGCAGTCCCTTCAAATACACACACAATGAGCAGTTCTTC	CASSPFKYTHNEQFF
TRBD1	TRBJ1-2	few	TRBV4-1	TGCGCCAGCAGCCAAGGGCAGGGGGCGGACTATGGCTACACCTTC	CASSQGQGADYGYTF
.	TRBJ1-1	.	TRBV2	TGTGCCAGCAGTGATTTTTCGAACACTGAAGCTTTCTTT	CASSDFSNTEAFF
TRBD2	TRBJ2-7	.	TRBV11-2	TGTGCCAGCAGCTTAGAACCGGGACTAGCGGGAGACGAGCAGTACTTC	CASSLEPGLAGDEQYF
.	TRBJ2-1	.	TRBV28	TGTGCCAGCAGCCCGACTAGTCGGGAGCAGTTCTTC	CASSPTSREQFF
.	TRBJ2-7	.	TRBV19	TGTGCCACGGGACCGAGGAGCTCCTACGAGCAGTACTTC	CATGPRSSYEQYF
TRBD1	TRBJ2-1	.	TRBV2	TGTGCCAGCAGTGAAATACAGGGGGCATCGAATGAGCAGTTCTTC	CASSEIQGASNEQFF
.	TRBJ2-7	once	TRBV25-1	TGTGCCAGCAGTGAAACGACTGCGGGGCCAATCGAGCAGTACTTC	CASSETTAGPIEQYF
.	TRBJ2-3	.	TRBV5-1	TGCGCCAGCAGCCTCGCTCTAAACACAGATACGCAGTATTTT	CASSLALNTDTQYF
TRBD1	TRBJ1-1	.	TRBV2	TGTGCCATCACAGGGGGCGAGAACACTGAAGCTTTCTTT	CAITGGENTEAFF
.	TRBJ2-1	once	TRBV7-8	TGTGCCAGCAGCTTAGAATTGAACCCCTACAATGAGCAGTTCTTC	CASSLELNPYNEQFF
TRBD2	TRBJ2-7	.	TRBV10-3	TGTGCCATCGGGACTAGCGGGAGCCACGAGCAGTACTTC	CAIGTSGSHEQYF
TRBD2	TRBJ2-1	many	TRBV7-8	TGTGCCAGCAGCCTGGTGGGGGGGATCTCCTACAATGAGCAGTTCTTC	CASSLVGGISYNEQFF
TRBD1	TRBJ2-7	.	TRBV5-5	TGTGCCAGCAGCCCACGGACAGGGGAGCACGAGCAGTACTTC	CASSPRTGEHEQYF
TRBD2	TRBJ2-7	.	TRBV5-1	TGCGCCAGCAGCTTGGGACCGCTAGCGGGATTGGGAGAGCAGTACTTC	CASSLGPLAGLGEQYF
TRBD1	TRBJ1-1	.	TRBV2	TGTGCCAGCGGTCCACGACAGGGAAGATGGACTGAAGCTTTCTTT	CASGPRQGRWTEAFF
TRBD1	TRBJ1-1	.	TRBV7-8	TGTGCCAGCAGCCCCGGGACAGGCCTCCGTTACACTGAAGCTTTCTTT	CASSPGTGLRYTEAFF
TRBD1	TRBJ2-3	.	TRBV5-1	TGCGCCAGCAGCCTAAAGGACAGGGAGACAGATACGCAGTATTTT	CASSLKDRETDTQYF
TRBD2	TRBJ2-7	.	TRBV19	TGTGCCAGTAGACCCACTAGCGGACCAACCTACGAGCAGTACTTC	CASRPTSGPTYEQYF
TRBD2	TRBJ2-1	.	TRBV6-1	TGTGCCAGCAGTAACCTAGCGGGAGGTTTTAGTGAGCAGTTCTTC	CASSNLAGGFSEQFF
.	TRBJ2-1	.	TRBV5-1	TGCGCCAGCAGCCCGGAGAGCAACAATGAGCAGTTCTTC	CASSPESNNEQFF
TRBD2	TRBJ2-7	.	TRBV11-1	TGTGCCAGCAGCTGGACTAGCGGAAACTACGAGCAGTACTTC	CASSWTSGNYEQYF
TRBD2	TRBJ2-3	.	TRBV29-1	TGCAGCGTTCTAGCGGGACGTGATACGCAGTATTTT	CSVLAGRDTQYF
TRBD1	TRBJ1-1	.	TRBV28	TGTGCCAGCAGTTTGGGGCAGGGGGAGAACACTGAAGCTTTCTTT	CASSLGQGENTEAFF
.	TRBJ2-6	many	TRBV28	TGTGCCAGCAGTCTATTAGCTGGGGCCAACGTCCTGACTTTC	CASSLLAGANVLTF
.	TRBJ2-7	.	TRBV11-2	TGTGCCAGCAGCTTACCAACCCGGTACGAGCAGTACTTC	CASSLPTRYEQYF
TRBD1	TRBJ2-1	.	TRBV4-2	TGTGCCAGCAGCCAGGACAGGATAGGGCAGTTCTTC	CASSQDRIGQFF
.	TRBJ2-2	.	TRBV5-4	TGTGCCAGCAGCCCAGGCCGGGGTATGAACACCGGGGAGCTGTTTTTT	CASSPGRGMNTGELFF
.	TRBJ2-1	.	TRBV7-2	TGTGCCAGCAGCCCACAGGGACCTTTGGCCTATGAGCAGTTCTTC	CASSPQGPLAYEQFF